This TCR beta chain is from a study of cytomegalovirus exposure and HLA in healthy donors. Whole-study context: Tens of millions of unique TCRs from HLA-typed donors were held in an early release of data.

Donors counted as nominally healthy when sampled, yet unrecorded immune exposures were likely. General observations from the study: TCR beta V segments were, for the most part, productive about 87% or about 30% of the time in an earlier analysis.

On this clone: The target antigen is unknown.

From germline, CDR1 is MNHNS and CDR2 SASEGT. Trimming at V came to 9 bases and at J to 1 base, leaving 4 bases not matched to a gene. This CDR3 is 14 amino acids long. PCR employed 60 Vbeta and 13 Jbeta primers. Generated by immunoSEQ multiplex PCR, the TCRdb table keeps only in-frame clones and is missing some. The profile shows 60,000 to 70,000 clones, approximately 75% of them singletons. Sequencing was done on a sample of PBMCs. The chain uses TRBV6-1 and TRBJ2-1, with 9 nucleotides matching TRBD2. The receptor was derived from a man aged 45-65 years in good health and CMV-seropositive. The CDR3 protein is CASRLAASYNEQFF. DNA of the CDR3: TGTGCCAGTAGACTAGCGGCTTCCTACAATGAGCAGTTCTTC.